The 26 T cell receptor beta chains below come from one sample, sequenced in a study of blood T cell repertoires in COVID-19. Here immunoSEQ multiplex PCR was the method, and the copy in TCRdb shows in-frame clones only, minus some. The sample comprises about 210,000 clones, around three quarters of which are singletons, and around 7.3% rests with the top ten. Sequencing was performed on peripheral blood. The receptors shown here come from a woman aged 70-85 years with acute or convalescent COVID-19.

This clone was seen a single time. Written as DNA, the CDR3 is TGTGCCAGCAGCGTGGTAGGCTCCCCGGGGACCCGGGGGGGGAAGACCCAGTACTTC. It translates to CASSVVGSPGTRGGKTQYF. This sequence joins TRBV9 and TRBJ2-5, with 8 bases fitting TRBD2. The CDR3 covers 19 residues. The trim removed 2 bases at V and 6 bases at J, leaving 21 bases unmatched. Per germline, CDR1 SGDLS and CDR2 YYNGEE. Filled out from reference TRBV9 and TRBJ2-5, the complete variable domain reads DSGVTQTPKHLITATGQRVTLRCSPRSGDLSVYWYQQSLDQGLQFLIQYYNGEERAKGNILERFSAQQFPDLHSELNLSSLELGDSALYFCASSVVGSPGTRGGKTQYFGPGTRLLVL.

V and J are TRBV4-3 and TRBJ2-7, with TRBD2 identical over 8 bases. V dropped 1 base and J dropped 0; count of bases not matched to a gene: 14. CDR3 size: 19 residues. Looked up from germline, CDR1 is LGHNA and CDR2 is YSLEER. CDR3: CASSQGVGLGGLSSYEQYF. The CDR3 nucleotides are TGCGCCAGCAGCCAAGGGGTGGGACTAGGAGGGTTAAGCTCCTACGAGCAGTACTTC.

This clone was picked up a small number of times. The chain recombines TRBV28 with TRBJ1-2; 9 bases fit TRBD1. Looked up from germline, CDR1 is MDHEN and CDR2 is SYDVKM. J was trimmed by 7 bases and V by 7 bases; bases with no gene match: 16. This CDR3 is 16 amino acids long. The CDR3 sequence: CASTPPLPGTGFGYTF. Written as DNA, the CDR3 is TGTGCCAGCACCCCCCCCCTCCCGGGGACAGGGTTTGGCTACACCTTC.

The V gene is TRBV5-8, the J gene TRBJ2-7; 12 nucleotides line up with TRBD2. The CDR3 totals 15 residues. With 1 base clipped from V and 4 bases from J, the junction kept 3 bases outside the gene matches. Germline CDR1 reads SGHTS; CDR2 reads YDEGEE. The CDR3 loop is CASSLWTSGVYEQYF. CDR3 DNA: TGTGCCAGCAGCTTGTGGACTAGCGGGGTGTACGAGCAGTACTTC.

V gene TRBV3-1 (or the pseudogene TRBV3-2) combines with J gene TRBJ2-1, with 10 bases lining up with TRBD2. Unmatched junction bases numbered 4, after V lost 1 base and J lost 7 bases. The CDR3 length is 15 residues. Germline assignment: CDR1 LGHDT and CDR2 YNNKEL (reference sequence). CDR3 amino acids: CASSQAGLAWNEQFF. In DNA form, the CDR3 reads TGTGCCAGCAGCCAAGCGGGACTAGCGTGGAATGAGCAGTTCTTC.

The chain has TRBV27 and TRBJ2-2, with 11 bases that match TRBD1. CDR3 length equals 17 residues. After removal of 1 base from V and 6 bases from J, the junction contained 7 bases not matched to a gene. Germline V gene data show CDR1 as MNHEY and CDR2 as SMNVEV (reference sequence). CDR3 in amino acids: CASSLLGTGGVSGELFF. CDR3 bases: TGTGCCAGCAGTTTATTGGGGACAGGGGGTGTCTCCGGGGAGCTGTTTTTT.

About this clone itself: This sample also contains other DNA sequences that code for the same CDR3. This rearrangement joins TRBV18 to TRBJ1-2; D is unresolved. The CDR3 totals 13 residues. Germline assignment: CDR1 KGHSH and CDR2 LQKENI. Trimming removed 2 bases at V and 1 base at J, with 5 bases between. The CDR3 DNA follows: TGTGCCAGCTCACCAGATAGTAACTATGGCTACACCTTC. This codes for CASSPDSNYGYTF. Full variable domain (rest looked up from reference TRBV18 and TRBJ1-2): NAGVMQNPRHLVRRRGQEARLRCSPMKGHSHVYWYRQLPEEGLKFMVYLQKENIIDESGMPKERFSAEFPKEGPSILRIQQVVRGDSAAYFCASSPDSNYGYTFGSGTRLTVV.

The rearrangement joins TRBV2 to TRBJ2-5, with a weak D call TRBD1 (7 bases). The germline V and J ends were trimmed by 3 bases and 3 bases, with 14 bases remaining between them. The CDR3 length is 15 residues. CDR1 and CDR2 (germline): SNHLY, FYNNEI. CDR3 residues: CASSDSGRGEETQYF. CDR3 coding DNA: TGTGCCAGCAGTGATTCGGGCAGGGGGGAAGAGACCCAGTACTTC. The full variable domain, its missing parts supplied by reference TRBV2 and TRBJ2-5, is EPEVTQTPSHQVTQMGQEVILRCVPISNHLYFYWYRQILGQKVEFLVSFYNNEISEKSEIFDDQFSVERPDGSNFTLKIRSTKLEDSAMYFCASSDSGRGEETQYFGPGTRLLVL.

In its sample, this clone was seen a few times. The chain joins TRBV2 to TRBJ2-3, with a weak D call TRBD2 (6 bases). Trimming pared 6 bases from V and 2 bases from J, leaving 12 bases between. Germline values: CDR1 SNHLY, CDR2 FYNNEI. The CDR3 totals 14 residues. The CDR3 protein is CASSISGDTDTQYF. The CDR3 region has the DNA TGTGCCAGCAGCATATCGGGGGACACAGATACGCAGTATTTT.

The J gene is TRBJ1-1, the V gene TRBV2; 8 nucleotides line up with TRBD1. The length of the CDR3 is 16 residues. Germline V CDR1 and CDR2: SNHLY, FYNNEI. V shed 2 bases, J shed 8 bases, and the junction held 13 bases outside the gene matches. The CDR3 region is CASSEHASGQGKEAFF. CDR3 bases: TGTGCCAGCAGTGAACACGCTAGTGGACAGGGAAAAGAAGCTTTCTTT.

This sequence joins TRBV19 and TRBJ2-1, with D possibly being TRBD1 (7 bases). The V end was cut by 3 bases, the J end by 3 bases, with 12 bases between. The CDR3 totals 15 residues. CDR1 and CDR2 (germline): LNHDA, SQIVND (reference sequence). The CDR3 DNA is TGTGCCAGTAGTATTCAGGGGGGATACTACAATGAGCAGTTCTTC. Its translation: CASSIQGGYYNEQFF.

The V and J genes are TRBV4-3 and TRBJ2-1; weak D call: TRBD1 (7 bases). The germline gives CDR1 LGHNA, CDR2 YSLEER. The CDR3 has 19 residues. Trimming removed 0 bases at V and 0 bases at J, with 18 bases between. The CDR3 protein is CASSQDYGRGEASYNEQFF. In nucleotides, the CDR3 is TGCGCCAGCAGCCAAGATTACGGCAGGGGGGAGGCCTCCTACAATGAGCAGTTCTTC.

The chain is built from TRBV11-2 and TRBJ2-2; tentative D call: TRBD2 (7 bases). The CDR3 has 16 residues. CDR1 is SGHAT and CDR2 is FQNNGV in the germline V gene. Trimming took 1 base from V and 6 from J, leaving 15 bases between them. The CDR3 here is CASSLGTAGAAGELFF. DNA of the CDR3: TGTGCCAGCAGCTTAGGCACGGCGGGGGCGGCCGGGGAGCTGTTTTTT.

V gene TRBV20-1 combines with J gene TRBJ2-7, with D possibly being TRBD2 (5 bases). Germline CDR1 and CDR2: DFQATT and SNEGSKA (reference sequence). Trimming took 6 bases from V and 4 from J, leaving 10 bases between them. The CDR3 runs to 11 residues. This CDR3 is CSAATGYEQYF. As DNA, the CDR3 is TGCAGTGCGGCGACGGGGTACGAGCAGTACTTC.

The table lists this clone with a few counts. The V gene is TRBV7-6, the J gene TRBJ2-1; 7 bases match TRBD2. Germline assignment: CDR1 SGHVS and CDR2 FNYEAQ. The V gene end was trimmed by 1 base and the J gene end by 7 bases; junction bases not matched to a gene: 13. The CDR3 contains 17 residues. The CDR3 bases are TGTGCCAGCAGCTTAGAAGTCGGAGGGTCGCGGGGGAATGAGCAGTTCTTC. Amino acid sequence: CASSLEVGGSRGNEQFF.

V usage is TRBV7-2 and J usage is TRBJ2-6; TRBD1 aligns across 10 bases. The CDR3 is made up of 17 amino acids. CDR1 is SGHTA and CDR2 is FQGNSA in the germline V gene. Unmatched junction bases numbered 4, after V lost 5 bases and J lost 0 bases. The CDR3 sequence is CASSVGQGFSGANVLTF. The CDR3 DNA sequence: TGTGCCAGCAGCGTGGGACAGGGGTTCTCTGGGGCCAACGTCCTGACTTTC.

V is TRBV5-5 and J is TRBJ1-5; 7 bases are a match to TRBD1. Unmatched junction bases numbered 7, after V lost 1 base and J lost 6 bases. The CDR3 has 15 residues. In germline, CDR1 is SGHKS, CDR2 YYEKEE (reference sequence). The CDR3: CASSLTGDTSQPQHF. CDR3 coding DNA: TGTGCCAGCAGCTTGACAGGGGATACTAGTCAGCCCCAGCATTTT.

V gene TRBV6-5 combines with J gene TRBJ2-3; D remains unclear. CDR1 and CDR2 (germline): MNHEY, SVGAGI. The CDR3 covers 15 residues. Trimming removed 6 bases from V and 0 bases from J, with 13 bases in between. For the CDR3, the DNA is TGTGCCAGCAGCCTGAGATATTCTAGCACAGATACGCAGTATTTT. Amino acids: CASSLRYSSTDTQYF.

This clone was seen a handful of times. V and J are TRBV18 and TRBJ2-1; maybe TRBD1 (6 bases). Germline V lookup: CDR1 KGHSH, CDR2 LQKENI. V shed 1 base and J shed 0 bases, with 7 bases lying between them. The CDR3 is 15 residues long. The CDR3 DNA reads TGTGCCAGCTCACCACTCAGGGGCTCCTACAATGAGCAGTTCTTC. Translating gives CASSPLRGSYNEQFF.

This rearrangement joins TRBV7-2 to TRBJ2-3, with D possibly TRBD2 on 6 matching bases. The CDR3 is made up of 14 amino acids. V lost 1 base and J lost 4, with 9 bases in between. Germline CDR1 reads SGHTA; CDR2 reads FQGNSA. CDR3 in amino acids: CASSLGSGADTQYF. In nucleotides, the CDR3 is TGTGCCAGCAGCTTAGGGTCGGGGGCAGATACGCAGTATTTT.

V usage is TRBV27 and J usage is TRBJ2-5; TRBD1 agrees at 11 bases. CDR3 length: 18 amino acids. Losses at the gene ends were 0 bases for V and 5 bases for J; bases not matched to a gene: 11. Germline V gene sequence: CDR1 MNHEY, CDR2 SMNVEV (reference sequence). The CDR3 loop is CASSLSTGTGGMVETQYF. DNA of the CDR3: TGTGCCAGCAGTTTATCGACCGGGACAGGGGGGATGGTGGAGACCCAGTACTTC.

The chain is built from TRBV7-9 and TRBJ1-1; D is uncertain. The CDR3 has 15 amino acids. Trimming removed 0 bases from V and 0 bases from J, with 8 bases in between. CDR1 SEHNR and CDR2 FQNEAQ come from the germline V gene (reference sequence). The CDR3 coding sequence is TGTGCCAGCAGCTTAGCGGTCGGGGTGAACACTGAAGCTTTCTTT. This codes for CASSLAVGVNTEAFF.

The chain joins TRBV19 to TRBJ2-2; D not resolved. Between the trimmed V and J ends, which lost 6 bases and 6 bases, there was a span of 5 bases. Germline V lookup: CDR1 LNHDA, CDR2 SQIVND (reference sequence). This CDR3 spans 11 amino acids. CDR3 DNA sequence: TGTGCCAGTAGGCGGTCCGGGGAGCTGTTTTTT. The encoded protein is CASRRSGELFF. The full variable domain, in which reference TRBV19 and TRBJ2-2 provide the parts outside the CDR3, is DGGITQSPKYLFRKEGQNVTLSCEQNLNHDAMYWYRQDPGQGLRLIYYSQIVNDFQKGDIAEGYSVSREKKESFPLTVTSAQKNPTAFYLCASRRSGELFFGEGSRLTVL.

This clone was observed a handful of times. The chain carries TRBV19 and TRBJ1-6; the D is unclear. The germline V gene encodes CDR1 LNHDA and CDR2 SQIVND (reference sequence). The CDR3 is 14 residues long. V lost 1 base and J lost 8, with 9 bases in between. This CDR3 reads CASSIVIRDSPLHF. The CDR3 DNA reads TGTGCCAGTAGTATAGTGATCCGAGATTCACCCCTCCACTTT.

CDR3 sequence reads: CASSLDATVYSEQYF. The CDR3 region has the DNA TGTGCCAGCAGCTTGGATGCCACTGTTTACTCCGAGCAGTACTTC. The chain carries TRBV5-5 and TRBJ2-7; no reliable D call. There are 15 residues in the CDR3. Trimming shortened V by 0 bases and J by 6 bases, and 16 bases separated the two germline ends. Germline-derived CDR1 and CDR2 are SGHKS and YYEKEE (reference sequence). Using reference TRBV5-5 and TRBJ2-7 for the parts outside the CDR3, the full variable domain is DAGVTQSPTHLIKTRGQQVTLRCSPISGHKSVSWYQQVLGQGPQFIFQYYEKEERGRGNFPDRFSARQFPNYSSELNVNALLLGDSALYLCASSLDATVYSEQYFGPGTRLTVT.

The V gene is TRBV10-3, the J gene TRBJ2-7; 9 nucleotides align to TRBD1. J was trimmed by 7 bases and V by 5 bases; bases with no gene match: 6. Germline-derived CDR1 and CDR2 are ENHRY and SYGVKD. This CDR3 has 13 amino acids. CDR3 nucleotides: TGTGCCATCAGTCCAGGACAGGGGAAGGAGCAGTACGTC. Translated: CAISPGQGKEQYV.